A selection of T cell receptor beta chains follows, all from one sample in a study of blood T cell repertoires in COVID-19. The assay was immunoSEQ multiplex PCR, and TCRdb's table has in-frame clones only and misses some. The sample contains roughly 50,000 clones, roughly four fifths of which appear only once. Sample: peripheral blood. The receptors come from a woman aged 55-69 years with acute or convalescent COVID-19. The CDR3 runs from the conserved cysteine through the conserved F or W. The order of the fields is D gene, J gene, clone size, V gene, CDR3 protein, CDR3 DNA. The D gene is left open where the match is weak. Rows give clone size only sometimes, using once, few, many, or a class for an expanded clone.

d_gene: NA; j_gene: TRBJ1-5; abundance: NA; v_gene: TRBV5-3; CDR3aa: CARSLAGEVNQPQHF; CDR3nt: TGTGCCAGAAGCTTGGCCGGGGAGGTAAATCAGCCCCAGCATTTT
d_gene: TRBD1; j_gene: TRBJ2-7; abundance: once; v_gene: TRBV7-9; CDR3aa: CASSLARGSYEQYF; CDR3nt: TGTGCCAGCAGCTTAGCCAGGGGGTCCTACGAGCAGTACTTC
d_gene: NA; j_gene: TRBJ1-2; abundance: once; v_gene: TRBV7-9; CDR3aa: CASSSQVLDGYTF; CDR3nt: TGTGCCAGCAGCTCACAGGTTTTGGATGGCTACACCTTC
d_gene: NA; j_gene: TRBJ1-1; abundance: NA; v_gene: TRBV2; CDR3aa: CASSQEGRAFF; CDR3nt: TGTGCCAGCAGCCAGGAGGGGCGCGCTTTCTTT
d_gene: NA; j_gene: TRBJ2-1; abundance: NA; v_gene: TRBV28; CDR3aa: CASSFGSGLYNEQFF; CDR3nt: TGTGCCAGCAGTTTTGGAAGCGGGCTCTACAATGAGCAGTTCTTC
d_gene: TRBD1; j_gene: TRBJ2-5; abundance: few; v_gene: TRBV6-1; CDR3aa: CASSELGTEYQETQYF; CDR3nt: TGTGCCAGCAGTGAACTAGGGACAGAGTACCAAGAGACCCAGTACTTC
d_gene: NA; j_gene: TRBJ1-4; abundance: NA; v_gene: TRBV21-1; CDR3aa: CASSKASAEDHEKLFF; CDR3nt: TGTGCCAGCAGCAAAGCGTCGGCGGAGGACCATGAAAAACTGTTTTTT
d_gene: TRBD1; j_gene: TRBJ1-3; abundance: NA; v_gene: TRBV11-2; CDR3aa: CASSRTTGGRVTGNTIYF; CDR3nt: TGTGCCAGCAGTCGGACAACAGGGGGTCGAGTTACTGGAAACACCATATATTTT
d_gene: NA; j_gene: TRBJ2-7; abundance: NA; v_gene: TRBV27; CDR3aa: CATRRGVGSYEQYF; CDR3nt: TGTGCCACCAGGCGCGGGGTCGGCTCCTACGAGCAGTACTTC
d_gene: TRBD1; j_gene: TRBJ2-6; abundance: NA; v_gene: TRBV5-5; CDR3aa: CASSGGQGTGTWAGANVLTF; CDR3nt: TGTGCCAGCAGCGGCGGACAGGGGACTGGGACTTGGGCTGGGGCCAACGTCCTGACTTTC
d_gene: NA; j_gene: TRBJ1-4; abundance: NA; v_gene: TRBV15; CDR3aa: CATSRGDFQGRYEKLFF; CDR3nt: TGTGCCACCAGCAGGGGCGATTTCCAGGGTCGGTATGAAAAACTGTTTTTT
d_gene: NA; j_gene: TRBJ2-4; abundance: NA; v_gene: TRBV18; CDR3aa: CASSPLGLAKNIQYF; CDR3nt: TGTGCCAGCTCACCACTCGGACTAGCCAAAAACATTCAGTACTTC
d_gene: TRBD1; j_gene: TRBJ1-3; abundance: NA; v_gene: TRBV19; CDR3aa: CASGRTGAGNTIYF; CDR3nt: TGTGCCAGTGGTAGGACAGGGGCTGGAAACACCATATATTTT
d_gene: TRBD1; j_gene: TRBJ1-4; abundance: NA; v_gene: TRBV19; CDR3aa: CAVRVRGNEKLFF; CDR3nt: TGTGCCGTTCGTGTCAGGGGGAATGAAAAACTGTTTTTT
d_gene: NA; j_gene: TRBJ2-7; abundance: NA; v_gene: TRBV5-6; CDR3aa: CASSLVGGPLSSYEQYF; CDR3nt: TGTGCCAGCAGCTTGGTTGGCGGGCCGTTGAGCTCCTACGAGCAGTACTTC
d_gene: NA; j_gene: TRBJ2-3; abundance: NA; v_gene: TRBV18; CDR3aa: CASSPRVGQFASTDTQYF; CDR3nt: TGTGCCAGCTCACCGCGGGTAGGACAGTTTGCAAGCACAGATACGCAGTATTTT
d_gene: NA; j_gene: TRBJ2-2; abundance: few; v_gene: TRBV24-1; CDR3aa: CATAENTGELFF; CDR3nt: TGTGCCACCGCAGAGAACACCGGGGAGCTGTTTTTT
d_gene: TRBD1; j_gene: TRBJ1-1; abundance: NA; v_gene: TRBV11-2; CDR3aa: CASSRTGYTEAFF; CDR3nt: TGTGCCAGCAGCCGGACAGGGTACACTGAAGCTTTCTTT
d_gene: TRBD1; j_gene: TRBJ1-1; abundance: NA; v_gene: TRBV3-1/TRBV3-2; CDR3aa: CATSGQASTEAFF; CDR3nt: TGTGCCACCTCGGGACAGGCGAGCACTGAAGCTTTCTTT
d_gene: TRBD2; j_gene: TRBJ2-1; abundance: NA; v_gene: TRBV7-8; CDR3aa: CASSLVGLAVYNEQFF; CDR3nt: TGTGCCAGCAGCTTAGTGGGACTAGCGGTTTACAATGAGCAGTTCTTC
d_gene: NA; j_gene: TRBJ1-1; abundance: NA; v_gene: TRBV5-1; CDR3aa: CASSSGEGTEAFF; CDR3nt: TGCGCCAGCAGCTCAGGGGAGGGCACTGAAGCTTTCTTT
d_gene: NA; j_gene: TRBJ1-3; abundance: NA; v_gene: TRBV11-2; CDR3aa: CASSPQQVPSGNTIYF; CDR3nt: TGTGCCAGCAGCCCCCAACAGGTTCCCTCTGGAAACACCATATATTTT
d_gene: TRBD2; j_gene: TRBJ2-7; abundance: once; v_gene: TRBV19; CDR3aa: CATDGGYEQYF; CDR3nt: TGTGCCACCGACGGGGGGTACGAGCAGTACTTC
d_gene: TRBD1; j_gene: TRBJ2-7; abundance: NA; v_gene: TRBV6-1; CDR3aa: CASSEWDRGLRAEQYF; CDR3nt: TGTGCCAGCAGTGAGTGGGACAGGGGGCTAAGGGCTGAGCAGTACTTC
d_gene: TRBD2; j_gene: TRBJ2-3; abundance: NA; v_gene: TRBV10-1; CDR3aa: CASSEAGVSTDTQYF; CDR3nt: TGCGCCAGCAGTGAGGCGGGGGTATCAACAGATACGCAGTATTTT
d_gene: NA; j_gene: TRBJ2-7; abundance: NA; v_gene: TRBV12-3/TRBV12-4; CDR3aa: CASSPARQGEQYF; CDR3nt: TGTGCCAGCAGTCCTGCCAGGCAGGGGGAGCAGTACTTC
d_gene: TRBD2; j_gene: TRBJ2-2; abundance: NA; v_gene: TRBV3-1/TRBV3-2; CDR3aa: CASSRRLAGGPNTGELFF; CDR3nt: TGTGCCAGCAGCAGACGACTAGCGGGGGGACCTAACACCGGGGAGCTGTTTTTT
d_gene: TRBD2; j_gene: TRBJ2-1; abundance: NA; v_gene: TRBV5-1; CDR3aa: CASSSAGGIYNEQFF; CDR3nt: TGCGCCAGCAGCTCAGCGGGGGGGATATACAATGAGCAGTTCTTC
d_gene: NA; j_gene: TRBJ1-2; abundance: once; v_gene: TRBV6-5; CDR3aa: CASTLTRAQGGYTF; CDR3nt: TGTGCCAGCACCCTTACCCGGGCCCAGGGTGGCTACACCTTC
d_gene: TRBD1; j_gene: TRBJ1-2; abundance: once; v_gene: TRBV27; CDR3aa: CASSGQGYGYTF; CDR3nt: TGTGCCAGCAGCGGACAGGGGTATGGCTACACCTTC
d_gene: TRBD2; j_gene: TRBJ2-2; abundance: NA; v_gene: TRBV2; CDR3aa: CILAGYTGELFF; CDR3nt: TGTATCTTAGCGGGGTACACCGGGGAGCTGTTTTTT
d_gene: TRBD1; j_gene: TRBJ2-7; abundance: NA; v_gene: TRBV5-1; CDR3aa: CASSLQTGGEQYF; CDR3nt: TGCGCCAGCAGCTTGCAGACAGGGGGCGAGCAGTACTTC
d_gene: TRBD2; j_gene: TRBJ2-3; abundance: NA; v_gene: TRBV10-3; CDR3aa: CAISDGAGGRNTQYF; CDR3nt: TGTGCCATCAGTGACGGTGCGGGGGGCCGGAATACGCAGTATTTT
d_gene: TRBD1; j_gene: TRBJ2-2; abundance: NA; v_gene: TRBV6-1; CDR3aa: CASSEAGQGTGELFF; CDR3nt: TGTGCCAGCAGTGAAGCGGGACAGGGTACCGGGGAGCTGTTTTTT
d_gene: TRBD2; j_gene: TRBJ2-1; abundance: NA; v_gene: TRBV2; CDR3aa: CASSGLAGGDNEQFF; CDR3nt: TGTGCCAGCAGTGGGTTAGCGGGGGGTGACAATGAGCAGTTCTTC
d_gene: NA; j_gene: TRBJ2-1; abundance: once; v_gene: TRBV2; CDR3aa: CASSETRLKSSYNEQFF; CDR3nt: TGTGCCAGCAGTGAAACCAGGCTCAAGAGCTCCTACAATGAGCAGTTCTTC
d_gene: TRBD1; j_gene: TRBJ1-5; abundance: NA; v_gene: TRBV7-9; CDR3aa: CASSKDRNSNQPQHF; CDR3nt: TGTGCCAGCAGCAAGGACAGGAATAGCAATCAGCCCCAGCATTTT
d_gene: TRBD1; j_gene: TRBJ1-1; abundance: NA; v_gene: TRBV18; CDR3aa: CASGRGQMMNTEAFF; CDR3nt: TGTGCCAGCGGCAGGGGACAGATGATGAACACTGAAGCTTTCTTT
d_gene: TRBD1; j_gene: TRBJ1-1; abundance: NA; v_gene: TRBV11-2; CDR3aa: CASRRGQGRDTEAFF; CDR3nt: TGTGCCAGCAGGCGAGGACAGGGGAGGGACACTGAAGCTTTCTTT
d_gene: TRBD1; j_gene: TRBJ2-7; abundance: NA; v_gene: TRBV5-6; CDR3aa: CASSFLTGDFTYEQYF; CDR3nt: TGTGCCAGCAGCTTCCTGACAGGGGATTTCACCTACGAGCAGTACTTC
d_gene: TRBD1; j_gene: TRBJ1-2; abundance: NA; v_gene: TRBV28; CDR3aa: CASRGPGQNYGYTF; CDR3nt: TGTGCCAGCAGGGGTCCGGGACAGAACTATGGCTACACCTTC
d_gene: NA; j_gene: TRBJ1-5; abundance: NA; v_gene: TRBV4-2; CDR3aa: CASSQGSGLGNQPQHF; CDR3nt: TGTGCCAGCAGCCAAGGGTCGGGGTTAGGTAATCAGCCCCAGCATTTT
d_gene: NA; j_gene: TRBJ1-2; abundance: NA; v_gene: TRBV25-1; CDR3aa: CASSEGGALANYGYTF; CDR3nt: TGTGCCAGCAGTGAGGGGGGGGCTCTAGCTAACTATGGCTACACCTTC
d_gene: TRBD2; j_gene: TRBJ2-7; abundance: NA; v_gene: TRBV7-2; CDR3aa: CASSSSGNYEQYF; CDR3nt: TGTGCCAGCAGCTCAAGCGGGAACTACGAGCAGTACTTC
d_gene: NA; j_gene: TRBJ1-2; abundance: NA; v_gene: TRBV18; CDR3aa: CASSPPSRPQGGGYTF; CDR3nt: TGTGCCAGCTCACCACCCTCTCGTCCACAGGGCGGTGGCTACACCTTC
d_gene: TRBD1; j_gene: TRBJ1-6; abundance: NA; v_gene: TRBV5-1; CDR3aa: CASRRTGQVLNSPLHF; CDR3nt: TGCGCCAGCAGGCGGACAGGACAGGTCCTTAATTCACCCCTCCACTTT
d_gene: TRBD1; j_gene: TRBJ1-6; abundance: NA; v_gene: TRBV30; CDR3aa: CAWSGSGGSPLHF; CDR3nt: TGTGCCTGGAGTGGCTCAGGGGGTTCACCCCTCCACTTT
d_gene: TRBD2; j_gene: TRBJ2-1; abundance: few; v_gene: TRBV20-1; CDR3aa: CSASELAGGRGNEQFF; CDR3nt: TGCAGTGCTAGTGAACTAGCGGGGGGCCGGGGAAATGAGCAGTTCTTC
d_gene: NA; j_gene: TRBJ1-5; abundance: NA; v_gene: TRBV19; CDR3aa: CASSIFFHQPQHF; CDR3nt: TGTGCCAGTAGTATATTCTTTCATCAGCCCCAGCATTTT
d_gene: TRBD2; j_gene: TRBJ2-7; abundance: NA; v_gene: TRBV7-2; CDR3aa: CASSLGRTSSYEQYF; CDR3nt: TGTGCCAGCAGCTTAGGACGGACTAGCTCCTACGAGCAGTACTTC
d_gene: NA; j_gene: TRBJ1-4; abundance: NA; v_gene: TRBV5-1; CDR3aa: CASSLGSTVRNEKLFF; CDR3nt: TGCGCCAGCAGCTTGGGTAGTACAGTAAGAAATGAAAAACTGTTTTTT
d_gene: TRBD1; j_gene: TRBJ2-3; abundance: NA; v_gene: TRBV19; CDR3aa: CASSTPGTGATDTQYF; CDR3nt: TGTGCCAGTAGTACCCCCGGGACAGGCGCCACAGATACGCAGTATTTT
d_gene: TRBD2; j_gene: TRBJ2-1; abundance: NA; v_gene: TRBV9; CDR3aa: CASSVGGSGSSYNEQFF; CDR3nt: TGTGCCAGCAGCGTAGGAGGTAGCGGGAGCTCCTACAATGAGCAGTTCTTC
d_gene: NA; j_gene: TRBJ1-2; abundance: NA; v_gene: TRBV19; CDR3aa: CASSPTGGARGYTF; CDR3nt: TGTGCCAGTAGCCCAACGGGGGGCGCGAGGGGCTACACCTTC
d_gene: NA; j_gene: TRBJ2-4; abundance: NA; v_gene: TRBV21-1; CDR3aa: CASSKPRWTSGGLAKNIQYF; CDR3nt: TGTGCCAGCAGCAAACCCCGATGGACTAGCGGGGGTTTAGCCAAAAACATTCAGTACTTC